This entry concerns a single TCR beta chain. No antigen is known for it. Germline CDR1 is SGHNT and CDR2 is YYREEE (reference sequence). This CDR3 comprises 17 residues. V was shortened by 0 bases and J by 2 bases, with 16 bases between the two germline ends. Sequenced by immunoSEQ multiplex PCR; TCRdb stores in-frame clones only, minus some. This repertoire shows about 89,000 clones, roughly 90% found once; its top ten account for 0.25% to 0.35%. This entry comes from a study of OX40 agonist ivuxolimab in advanced cancers. Across the whole study: Dose-escalation cases comprised hepatocellular carcinoma, melanoma, renal cell or head and neck cancer. Partial responses were recorded for three patients, including one with hepatocellular carcinoma and two with cutaneous melanoma. Study-level findings and limits: Dosing at 0.1 to 3.0 mg/kg was accompanied by clonal expansion of CD4+ and CD8+ blood T cells by week 6.

This chain uses TRBV5-4 with TRBJ2-3; tentative D call: TRBD1 (6 bases). The TCR comes from an adult with an advanced solid tumor such as melanoma, head and neck, liver or kidney cancer. The sample consisted of CD4+ or CD8+ T cells sorted from blood, taken in a trial of the OX40 agonist ivuxolimab. For the CDR3, the DNA is TGTGCCAGCAGCTTGGGGCTCGGGACAAGGCCCACAGATACGCAGTATTTT. This codes for CASSLGLGTRPTDTQYF. Based on the CDR3 plus reference TRBV5-4 and TRBJ2-3, the full variable domain is ETGVTQSPTHLIKTRGQQVTLRCSSQSGHNTVSWYQQALGQGPQFIFQYYREEENGRGNFPPRFSGLQFPNYSSELNVNALELDDSALYLCASSLGLGTRPTDTQYFGPGTRLTVL.